A single T cell receptor (beta chain) is shown here with its context. Its antigen is not known. The source of the sample is a study of identifying expanded T cells in peripheral blood. Findings of the study overall: About 1.3 clones differed between technical replicates, versus 16.4 and 19 over time. Clone count variance between approximately 2-week samples rose with total template count.

The CDR3 totals 12 residues. TCRdb's table, derived via immunoSEQ multiplex PCR, lists solely in-frame clones and lacks some. In the table there are 95,000 to 100,000 clones, around nine tenths of which are singletons. Material for sequencing was blood. This chain uses TRBV12-1 with TRBJ2-7. TRBV12-1 is given as a pseudogene. This TCR came from a person aged 18-70 years in good health. CDR3 sequence (DNA): TGTGCCATCCCGGACGGCCTCTACGAGCAGTACTTC. This sequence encodes CAIPDGLYEQYF.